A single sample is the source of the 21 T cell receptor beta chains below, sequenced in a study of blood T cell repertoires in COVID-19. This table comes from immunoSEQ multiplex PCR, and its TCRdb copy is limited to in-frame clones, with some not included. The sample shows about 280,000 clones, approximately 84% of them seen only once. Specimen: peripheral blood. These receptors all stem from a woman aged 25 to 39 who had recovered from COVID-19.

The count of this clone is one. The V and J genes are TRBV3-1 (or the pseudogene TRBV3-2) and TRBJ2-5; perhaps TRBD2 as D (5 bases). Germline loops: CDR1 LGHDT, CDR2 YNNKEL (reference sequence). The CDR3 covers 15 residues. Trimming took off 2 bases at V and 7 bases at J, with 17 bases between the two ends. CDR3 nucleotide sequence: TGTGCCAGCAGCCAATCGCCCGAGAGCGCGGGGACCCAGTACTTC. This sequence encodes CASSQSPESAGTQYF.

V is TRBV2 and J is TRBJ1-5; tentative D call: TRBD1 (5 bases). Looked up from germline, CDR1 is SNHLY and CDR2 is FYNNEI. V gave up 5 bases and J gave up 0 bases, with 8 bases separating them. The CDR3 covers 14 residues. The CDR3 loop is CASSTGYSNQPQHF. Written as DNA, the CDR3 is TGTGCCAGCAGTACAGGTTATAGCAATCAGCCCCAGCATTTT.

The chain uses TRBV29-1 and TRBJ2-7, with 13 bases that match TRBD2. The CDR3 is made up of 13 amino acids. Germline V gene sequence: CDR1 SQVTM, CDR2 ANQGSEA. The ends lost 4 bases at V and 5 bases at J; junction bases unmatched: 2. CDR3 sequence (DNA): TGCAGCGTTGTCGGACTAGCGGGAGACGAGCAGTACTTC. Its protein is CSVVGLAGDEQYF.

The chain links TRBV5-1 to TRBJ1-2, with 9 bases identical to TRBD1. This CDR3 is built from 14 residues. Germline V gene lookup returns CDR1 SGHRS and CDR2 YFSETQ. V lost 3 bases to trimming and J lost 2 bases; unmatched junction nucleotides: 2. The CDR3 spells CASSSGTGNYGYTF. DNA of the CDR3: TGCGCCAGCAGCTCCGGGACAGGGAACTATGGCTACACCTTC.

The V gene is TRBV28, the J gene TRBJ2-3, with TRBD2 matching 11 bases. Germline V CDR1 and CDR2: MDHEN, SYDVKM. V gave up 3 bases and J gave up 1 base; unmatched junction bases: 6. The CDR3 runs 17 residues. CDR3 sequence (DNA): TGTGCCAGCAGTTTCGCTAGCGGGAGGAAGGGCACAGATACGCAGTATTTT. Translating gives CASSFASGRKGTDTQYF.

This clone was observed a few times. Different DNA sequences within this sample yield the same CDR3. CDR3 coding DNA: TGTGCCAGCAGCTTACGGGGTACTAACACCGGGGAGCTGTTTTTT. Its protein product is CASSLRGTNTGELFF. The genes are TRBV7-2 and TRBJ2-2; a weak D match, TRBD2 (5 bases). The length of the CDR3 is 15 residues. Trimming took off 2 bases at V and 2 bases at J, with 9 bases between the two ends. Germline V gene sequence: CDR1 SGHTA, CDR2 FQGNSA.

The chain couples TRBV5-4 to TRBJ2-3; possibly TRBD2 for D (7 bases). The CDR3 runs to 14 residues. V lost 4 bases, J lost 5 bases, and 14 bases lay in between. The V gene's germline CDR1 is SGHNT and CDR2 YYREEE (reference sequence). The CDR3 loop reads CASSGGARQDTQYF. The CDR3 nucleotides read TGTGCCAGCAGCGGGGGGGCTCGACAAGATACGCAGTATTTT.

The chain employs TRBV27 and TRBJ2-7; tentative D call: TRBD1 (6 bases). V shed 6 bases and J shed 2 bases, with 11 bases lying between them. Germline lookup yields CDR1 MNHEY and CDR2 SMNVEV (reference sequence). CDR3 length: 13 residues. The CDR3 spells CASSRDNPYEQYF. DNA for the CDR3: TGTGCCAGCAGCCGGGACAACCCCTACGAGCAGTACTTC.

The rearrangement links TRBV11-3 to TRBJ1-1; D is undetermined. The CDR3 is 12 residues long. V lost 3 bases to trimming and J lost 5 bases, with 7 bases between them. CDR1 and CDR2 from the germline V gene are SGHNT and YENEEA. The CDR3 spells CASSFGRTEAFF. The CDR3 DNA sequence: TGTGCCAGCAGCTTCGGGAGAACTGAAGCTTTCTTT.

The chain employs TRBV24-1 and TRBJ2-3; D may be TRBD2 (6 bases). Germline V gives CDR1 KGHDR, CDR2 SFDVKD. This CDR3 is built from 14 residues. V was cut by 0 bases and J by 5 bases, with 8 bases left in between. The CDR3: CATSDLLGGDTQYF. The DNA of the CDR3 is TGTGCCACCAGTGATTTGTTGGGGGGAGATACGCAGTATTTT.

The chain carries TRBV9 and TRBJ1-3; perhaps TRBD1 as D (5 bases). Trimming left V 0 bases short and J 0 bases short, with 13 bases between. The CDR3 consists of 17 residues. CDR1 is SGDLS, CDR2 YYNGEE, per germline. The CDR3 region has the DNA TGTGCCAGCAGCGTAGGGGTTGGGGGGAGCTCTGGAAACACCATATATTTT. Protein product: CASSVGVGGSSGNTIYF.

This chain joins TRBV16 and TRBJ1-6; D call uncertain. With 3 bases removed from V and 7 bases from J, the gap between germline ends came to 13 bases. Germline CDR1 is KGHSY and CDR2 is FQNENV. The CDR3 has 15 amino acids. CDR3 sequence (DNA): TGTGCCAGCAGCCACCCTGGGGAGAAAAATTCACCCCTCCACTTT. Amino acids: CASSHPGEKNSPLHF. Full variable domain (missing parts from reference TRBV16 and TRBJ1-6): GEEVAQTPKHLVRGEGQKAKLYCAPIKGHSYVFWYQQVLKNEFKFLISFQNENVFDETGMPKERFSAKCLPNSPCSLEIQATKLEDSAVYFCASSHPGEKNSPLHFGNGTRLTVT.

This chain uses TRBV11-2 with TRBJ2-2; 8 bases align to TRBD2. Looked up from germline, CDR1 is SGHAT and CDR2 is FQNNGV. This CDR3 is 15 amino acids long. V dropped 5 bases and J dropped 3; count of bases not matched to a gene: 5. The CDR3 nucleotides are TGTGCCAGCAGCCGGGAGGGGGGATACACCGGGGAGCTGTTTTTT. It specifies CASSREGGYTGELFF.

The genes are TRBV5-6 and TRBJ1-6, with TRBD1 as a possible D gene (5 bases). Germline values: CDR1 SGHDT, CDR2 YYEEEE. The CDR3 consists of 16 residues. V shed 2 bases and J shed 10 bases, with 19 bases lying between them. The CDR3 spells CASSLEGTGVVSPLHF. The CDR3 nucleotides are TGTGCCAGCAGCTTAGAGGGGACGGGGGTTGTGTCACCCCTCCACTTT.

This clone was observed a handful of times. The chain recombines TRBV5-1 with TRBJ1-1, with TRBD1 identical over 11 bases. CDR1 is SGHRS, CDR2 YFSETQ, per germline. The length of the CDR3 is 13 residues. V shed 6 bases and J 8 bases; nucleotides not matched to a gene: 6. The DNA for the CDR3 is TGCGCCAGCATCCCGCGGACAGGGGGCGAAGCTTTCTTT. Translation gives CASIPRTGGEAFF. Filled out from reference TRBV5-1 and TRBJ1-1, the complete variable domain reads KAGVTQTPRYLIKTRGQQVTLSCSPISGHRSVSWYQQTPGQGLQFLFEYFSETQRNKGNFPGRFSGRQFSNSRSEMNVSTLELGDSALYLCASIPRTGGEAFFGQGTRLTVV.

The chain couples TRBV19 to TRBJ2-3; TRBD2 aligns across 7 bases. The V and J ends lost 7 bases and 1 base, in that order; junction bases with no gene match: 5. The germline V gene encodes CDR1 LNHDA and CDR2 SQIVND (reference sequence). The CDR3 is 14 residues long. CDR3 loop: CASKVRGGTDTQYF. CDR3 bases: TGTGCCAGTAAAGTCCGGGGGGGCACAGATACGCAGTATTTT.

V and J are TRBV29-1 and TRBJ2-2, with 9 bases that match TRBD1. Trimming cost V 7 bases and J 4 bases; bases outside gene matches: 10. The CDR3 spans 15 residues. The germline gives CDR1 SQVTM, CDR2 ANQGSEA. The CDR3 protein is CSGTPGTGITGELFF. DNA for the CDR3: TGCAGCGGCACCCCCGGGACAGGGATCACCGGGGAGCTGTTTTTT.

This sequence joins TRBV6-5 and TRBJ2-1; D uncertain. Germline CDR1 is MNHEY and CDR2 is SVGAGI. Between the trimmed V and J ends, which lost 7 bases and 4 bases, there was a span of 8 bases. The CDR3 is made up of 12 amino acids. The CDR3 region is CASKPFYNEQFF. The CDR3 DNA reads as TGTGCCAGCAAGCCGTTTTACAATGAGCAGTTCTTC.

This clone was seen just once. Other nucleotide sequences in the sample specify the same CDR3. The chain has TRBV12-3 or TRBV12-4 and TRBJ2-7; D perhaps matches TRBD2 (6 bases). The CDR3 spans 12 residues. Trimming stripped 6 bases from V and 3 bases from J, with 9 bases between. CDR3 in DNA: TGTGCCAGCAGCCCAGCGGGCTACGAGCAGTACTTC. Protein sequence: CASSPAGYEQYF.

The rearrangement links TRBV19 to TRBJ1-1; D may be TRBD1 (6 bases). Germline V CDR1 and CDR2: LNHDA, SQIVND (reference sequence). Trimming pared 4 bases from V and 1 base from J, leaving 16 bases between. This CDR3 region has 16 residues. CDR3 loop: CASSTRQAARNTEAFF. The DNA for the CDR3 is TGTGCCAGTAGTACACGACAGGCAGCAAGGAACACTGAAGCTTTCTTT.

With respect to this clone: Germline and junction disagree at one end, which may indicate a read error. The chain carries TRBV5-5 and TRBJ1-6; 8 nucleotides align to TRBD1. This CDR3 has 15 residues. CDR1 and CDR2 (germline): SGHKS, YYEKEE (reference sequence). Written as DNA, the CDR3 is TGTGCCAGCAACTTGGGACAGGTTTATAATTCACCCCTCCACTTT. Residues: CASNLGQVYNSPLHF.